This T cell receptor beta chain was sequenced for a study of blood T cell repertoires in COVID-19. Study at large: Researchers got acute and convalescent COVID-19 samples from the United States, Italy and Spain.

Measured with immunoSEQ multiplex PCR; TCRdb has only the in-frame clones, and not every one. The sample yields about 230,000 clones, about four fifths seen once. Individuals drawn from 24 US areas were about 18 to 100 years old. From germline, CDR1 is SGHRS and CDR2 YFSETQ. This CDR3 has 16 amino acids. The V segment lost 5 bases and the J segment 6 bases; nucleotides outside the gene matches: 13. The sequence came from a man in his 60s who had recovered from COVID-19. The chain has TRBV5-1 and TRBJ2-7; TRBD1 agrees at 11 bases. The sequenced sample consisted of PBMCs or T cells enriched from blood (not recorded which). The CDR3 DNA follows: TGCGCCAGCAGGTGGGGGATCGGACAGGGGGCTTCCGAGCAGTACTTC. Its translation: CASRWGIGQGASEQYF. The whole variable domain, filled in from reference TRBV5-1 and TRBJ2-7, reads KAGVTQTPRYLIKTRGQQVTLSCSPISGHRSVSWYQQTPGQGLQFLFEYFSETQRNKGNFPGRFSGRQFSNSRSEMNVSTLELGDSALYLCASRWGIGQGASEQYFGPGTRLTVT.